The rows below give T cell receptor beta chains drawn from one sample of a study of T cells in Graves' hyperthyroidism and ophthalmopathy. TCRdb reanalysed the multiplex PCR reads using MiXCR and keeps one entry per CDR3 protein. The table records fewer than 750,000 distinct CDR3 sequences, roughly 14% of them present only once. Sequencing was performed on blood. These receptors were taken from a woman between 50 and 59 years old with Graves' ophthalmopathy. CDR3s include the opening cysteine and the closing phenylalanine or tryptophan. D genes are given only for firm matches. Rows may omit the clone size; those that give it use once, few, many or a size class.

J gene	clone size	D gene	V gene	CDR3 DNA	CDR3 protein
TRBJ1-5	NA	TRBD1	TRBV28	TGTGCCAGCAGTCAGACAGGGGGCGAACAGCCCCAGCATTTT	CASSQTGGEQPQHF
TRBJ2-4	many	TRBD2	TRBV5-6	TGTGCCAGCAGCTTGGTGATGGCGGGAGCGATAGCCAAAAACATTCAGTACTTC	CASSLVMAGAIAKNIQYF
TRBJ2-1	many	TRBD2	TRBV11-3	TGTGCCAGCAGCCCTATTAGCGGGAGGCCTAATGAGCAGTTCTTC	CASSPISGRPNEQFF
TRBJ1-5	few	TRBD1	TRBV5-5	TGTGCCAGCAGCTTCGGACAGGGTAATAGCAATCAGCCCCAGCATTTT	CASSFGQGNSNQPQHF
TRBJ2-3	many	NA	TRBV28	TGTGCCAGCAGTTTATATGCGAATACGCAGTATTTT	CASSLYANTQYF
TRBJ2-3	many	NA	TRBV5-1	TGCGCCAGCAGCTTGGGGACGTTGGTCACAGATACGCAGTATTTT	CASSLGTLVTDTQYF
TRBJ2-6	many	TRBD2	TRBV7-3	TGTGCCAGCAGCTTAACGTGGGAGGGCTCAGGGGCCAACGTCCTGACTTTC	CASSLTWEGSGANVLTF
TRBJ2-2	NA	TRBD1	TRBV19	TGTGCCAGTCAGTCCGTACGGGGACAGGGGTACACCGGGGAGCTGTTTTTT	CASQSVRGQGYTGELFF
TRBJ2-5	many	NA	TRBV4-1	TGCGCCAGCAGCCAAGATATAGGCGGGCTGAGGGAGACCCAGTACTTC	CASSQDIGGLRETQYF
TRBJ1-2	NA	NA	TRBV24-1	TGTGCCACCAGTGGAACAGGAGCCTATGGCTACACCTTC	CATSGTGAYGYTF
TRBJ2-7	NA	NA	TRBV9	TGTGCCAGCAGCCCTATATGGCCTGTGGGGAGCGAGCAGTACTTC	CASSPIWPVGSEQYF
TRBJ2-1	many	NA	TRBV30	TGTGCCTGGAATCGGGGTATAGGTATCAATGAGCAGTTCTTC	CAWNRGIGINEQFF
TRBJ2-3	NA	NA	TRBV11-3	TGTGCCAGCAGCCCCCAGGGGGCTAGCGGGATGGAGCAGTATTTT	CASSPQGASGMEQYF
TRBJ2-3	NA	NA	TRBV15	TGTGCCACCAGCCCCCGCCGGGGGAAAGATACGCAGTATTTT	CATSPRRGKDTQYF
TRBJ1-1	few	NA	TRBV10-3	TGTGCCACTAACGTGGCAGGGAAAGACTTCACTGAAGCTTTCTTT	CATNVAGKDFTEAFF
TRBJ1-1	few	NA	TRBV6-1	TGTGCCAGCAGTAGGACCGGGGGCTCCACATCGGCTTTCTTT	CASSRTGGSTSAFF
TRBJ2-2	few	NA	TRBV9	TGTGCCAGCAGCGTTTCCGGGACCAACCCCGGGGAGCTGTTTTTT	CASSVSGTNPGELFF
TRBJ2-1	many	NA	TRBV28	TGTGCCAGCAGTTGGTTTGGCACAGCTATGGCCAATGAGCAGTTCTTC	CASSWFGTAMANEQFF
TRBJ1-2	many	TRBD1	TRBV6-2/TRBV6-3	TGTGCCAGCAGTTACACCCCAGGGGGCGACTATGGCTACACCTTC	CASSYTPGGDYGYTF
TRBJ2-7	many	NA	TRBV7-2	TGTGCCAGCAGCTTAGCTGGGGCTAGCAGAGCCTACGAGCAGTACTTC	CASSLAGASRAYEQYF
TRBJ2-3	many	NA	TRBV20-1	TGCAGTGCTTCTCGGGACACGACTATTAGCACAGATACGCAGTATTTT	CSASRDTTISTDTQYF
TRBJ2-5	many	NA	TRBV6-6	TGTGCCAGCAGTTACCTGACAGGTTACCAAGAGACCCAGTACTTC	CASSYLTGYQETQYF
TRBJ2-3	many	TRBD2	TRBV2	TGTGCCAGCAGTGTGGGCGGGAGTAATACAGATACGCAGTATTTT	CASSVGGSNTDTQYF
TRBJ2-7	few	NA	TRBV4-1	TGCGCCAGCAGCCGTCGGGAGACTAGTGACCACGAGCAGTACTTC	CASSRRETSDHEQYF
TRBJ2-2	NA	NA	TRBV9	TGTGCCAGCAGCGAGCCGACCGGGGAGCTGTTTTTT	CASSEPTGELFF
TRBJ1-1	few	NA	TRBV12-3/TRBV12-4	TGTGCCAGCAGTCATTACAGGATGAACACTGAAGCTTTCTTT	CASSHYRMNTEAFF
TRBJ1-4	many	TRBD1	TRBV24-1	TGTGCCACCAGTGATGCCGGGACAGATAATGAAAAACTGTTTTTT	CATSDAGTDNEKLFF
TRBJ1-4	many	NA	TRBV5-1	TGCGCCAGCAGCTTAGGGGATTCGGCTAATGAAAAACTGTTTTTT	CASSLGDSANEKLFF
TRBJ2-3	many	TRBD1	TRBV24-1	TGTGCCACCAGTGATCTCCAGGGGGAAGCGACAGATACGCAGTATTTT	CATSDLQGEATDTQYF
TRBJ2-5	many	NA	TRBV7-9	TGTGCCAGCAGCTTCCAAAGCGGAGAGGGTGAGACCCAGTACTTC	CASSFQSGEGETQYF
TRBJ1-3	NA	NA	TRBV30	TGTGCCTGGAGTGGCTCTGGAAACACCATATATTTT	CAWSGSGNTIYF
TRBJ2-7	NA	NA	TRBV7-2	TGTGCCAGCAGCATATCCGTAACAGGGACGGCCTACGAGCAGTACTTC	CASSISVTGTAYEQYF
TRBJ2-7	many	NA	TRBV15	TGTGCCACCAGCAGAGTTGTGGCGAGGGAGCAGTACTTC	CATSRVVAREQYF
TRBJ2-2	few	NA	TRBV6-1	TGTGCCAGCAGTACAGGGAACACCGGGGAGCTGTTTTTT	CASSTGNTGELFF
TRBJ2-6	few	TRBD1	TRBV7-3	TGTGCCAGCAGCCTGGGACAGGGGAACGGGGCCAACGTCCCGACTTTC	CASSLGQGNGANVPTF
TRBJ2-7	once	NA	TRBV19	TGTGCCAGTAGTATAGCGGGAGCTCACTACGAGCAGTACTTC	CASSIAGAHYEQYF
TRBJ2-1	NA	TRBD2	TRBV5-1	TGCGCCAGCAGCTCCAGGACTAGCGGGAGAGACTACTCCTACAATGAGCAGTTCTTC	CASSSRTSGRDYSYNEQFF
TRBJ2-1	many	TRBD2	TRBV28	TGTGCCAGCAGGGCCGGTAGCGGGAGGGCCCTTGAGCAGTTCTTC	CASRAGSGRALEQFF
TRBJ1-2	many	TRBD1	TRBV4-3	TGCGCCAGCAGCCCAGGGACAGAGAACTATGGCTACACCTTC	CASSPGTENYGYTF
TRBJ1-3	NA	NA	TRBV19	TGTGCCAGTACTCTAGGCTCTGGAAACACCATATATTTT	CASTLGSGNTIYF
TRBJ2-1	NA	NA	TRBV4-2	TGTGCCAGCAGCCAAGGAGTGACAGCCTACAATGAGCAGTTCTTC	CASSQGVTAYNEQFF
TRBJ1-5	many	TRBD1	TRBV6-2/TRBV6-3	TGTGCCAGCTTACAGGGGTTGAGGCAGCCCCAGCATTTT	CASLQGLRQPQHF
TRBJ2-7	many	NA	TRBV7-9	TGTGCCAGCAGCCCTTACTCCTCGAGCTCCTACGAGCAGTACTTC	CASSPYSSSSYEQYF
TRBJ1-1	NA	NA	TRBV20-1	TGCAGTGCCGCGACAGTGGAGACTGAAGCTTTCTTT	CSAATVETEAFF
TRBJ2-7	few	TRBD2	TRBV20-1	TGCAGTGCTAGTGCGGGGGAATTCTACGAGCAGTACTTC	CSASAGEFYEQYF
TRBJ1-2	many	NA	TRBV12-3/TRBV12-4	TGTGCCAGCAGTTTTGTTGGGGCTGCTAACTATGGCTACACCTTC	CASSFVGAANYGYTF
TRBJ2-1	many	TRBD2	TRBV20-1	TGCAGTGCTAGAGGTAGCGGGAGTGAGCAGTTCTTC	CSARGSGSEQFF
TRBJ2-7	NA	TRBD1	TRBV20-1	TGCAGTGGTCTAGGGAGCCCTAGGGGGCTCGAGCAGTACTTC	CSGLGSPRGLEQYF